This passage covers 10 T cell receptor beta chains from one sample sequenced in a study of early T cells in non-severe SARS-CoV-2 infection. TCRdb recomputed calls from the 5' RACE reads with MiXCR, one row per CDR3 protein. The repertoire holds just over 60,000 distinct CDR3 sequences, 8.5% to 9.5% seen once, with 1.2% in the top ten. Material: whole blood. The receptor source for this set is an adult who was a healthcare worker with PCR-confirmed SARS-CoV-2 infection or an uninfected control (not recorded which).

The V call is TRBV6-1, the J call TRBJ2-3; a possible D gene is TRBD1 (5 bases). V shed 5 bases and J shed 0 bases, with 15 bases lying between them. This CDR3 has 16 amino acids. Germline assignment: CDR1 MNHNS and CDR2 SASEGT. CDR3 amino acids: CASSYRTSLSTDTQYF. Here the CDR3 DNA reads TGTGCCAGCAGTTATCGGACAAGTCTTAGCACAGATACGCAGTATTTT.

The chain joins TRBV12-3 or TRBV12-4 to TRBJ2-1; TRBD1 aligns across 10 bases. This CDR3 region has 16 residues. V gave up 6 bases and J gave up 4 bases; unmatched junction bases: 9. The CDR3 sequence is CASSAFRDRGYNEQFF. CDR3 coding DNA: TGTGCCAGCAGCGCGTTCCGGGACAGGGGTTACAATGAGCAGTTCTTC.

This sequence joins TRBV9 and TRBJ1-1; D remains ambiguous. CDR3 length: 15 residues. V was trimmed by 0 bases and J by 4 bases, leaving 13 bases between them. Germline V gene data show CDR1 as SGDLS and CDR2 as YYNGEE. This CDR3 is CASSVAVQETTEAFF. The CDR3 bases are TGTGCCAGCAGCGTAGCAGTGCAGGAGACCACTGAAGCTTTCTTT.

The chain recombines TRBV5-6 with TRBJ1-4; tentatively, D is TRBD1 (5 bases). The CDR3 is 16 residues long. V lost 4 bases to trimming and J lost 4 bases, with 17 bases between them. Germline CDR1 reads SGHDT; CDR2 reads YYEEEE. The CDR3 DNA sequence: TGTGCCAGCAGCCCCCGAAGGGGCAGCTTTAATGAAAAACTGTTTTTT. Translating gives CASSPRRGSFNEKLFF.

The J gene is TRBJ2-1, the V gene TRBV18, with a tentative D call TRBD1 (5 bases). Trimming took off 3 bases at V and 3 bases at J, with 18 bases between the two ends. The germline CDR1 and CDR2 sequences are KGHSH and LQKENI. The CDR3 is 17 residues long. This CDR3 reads CASSPPIDRTNYNEQFF. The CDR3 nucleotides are TGTGCCAGCTCACCTCCGATCGACAGAACCAACTACAATGAGCAGTTCTTC.

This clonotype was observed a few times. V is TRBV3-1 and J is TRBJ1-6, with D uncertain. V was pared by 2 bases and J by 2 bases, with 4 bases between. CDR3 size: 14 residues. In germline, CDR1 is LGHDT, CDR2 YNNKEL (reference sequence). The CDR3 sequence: CASSQQAYNSPLHF. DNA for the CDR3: TGTGCCAGCAGCCAACAAGCCTATAATTCACCCCTCCACTTT.

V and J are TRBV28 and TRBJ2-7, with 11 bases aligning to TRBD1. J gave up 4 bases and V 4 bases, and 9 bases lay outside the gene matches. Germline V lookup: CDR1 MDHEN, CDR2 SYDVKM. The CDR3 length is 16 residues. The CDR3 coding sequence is TGTGCCAGCAGTTCTTTTGGGACAGGGGGGTCTTACGAGCAGTACGTC. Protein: CASSSFGTGGSYEQYV.

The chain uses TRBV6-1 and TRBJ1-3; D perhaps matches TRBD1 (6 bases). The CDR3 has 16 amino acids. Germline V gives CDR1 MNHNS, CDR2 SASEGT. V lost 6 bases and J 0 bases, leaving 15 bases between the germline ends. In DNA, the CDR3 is TGTGCCAGCAGAGAGACAGGACCTAACTCTGGAAACACCATATATTTT. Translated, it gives CASRETGPNSGNTIYF.

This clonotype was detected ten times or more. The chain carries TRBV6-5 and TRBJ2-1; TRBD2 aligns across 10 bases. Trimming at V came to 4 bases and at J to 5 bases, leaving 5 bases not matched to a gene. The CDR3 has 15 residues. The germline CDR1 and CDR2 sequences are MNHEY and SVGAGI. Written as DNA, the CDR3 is TGTGCCAGCAGTTGGCTAGCGGGGGCCGACAATGAGCAGTTCTTC. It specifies CASSWLAGADNEQFF.

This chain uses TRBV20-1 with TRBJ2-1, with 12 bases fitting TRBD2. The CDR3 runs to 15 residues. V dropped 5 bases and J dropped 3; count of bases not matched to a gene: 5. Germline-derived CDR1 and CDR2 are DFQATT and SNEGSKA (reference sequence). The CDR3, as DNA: TGCAGTGCTTTACCTAGCGGGGGGGTCTACAATGAGCAGTTCTTC. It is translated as CSALPSGGVYNEQFF.